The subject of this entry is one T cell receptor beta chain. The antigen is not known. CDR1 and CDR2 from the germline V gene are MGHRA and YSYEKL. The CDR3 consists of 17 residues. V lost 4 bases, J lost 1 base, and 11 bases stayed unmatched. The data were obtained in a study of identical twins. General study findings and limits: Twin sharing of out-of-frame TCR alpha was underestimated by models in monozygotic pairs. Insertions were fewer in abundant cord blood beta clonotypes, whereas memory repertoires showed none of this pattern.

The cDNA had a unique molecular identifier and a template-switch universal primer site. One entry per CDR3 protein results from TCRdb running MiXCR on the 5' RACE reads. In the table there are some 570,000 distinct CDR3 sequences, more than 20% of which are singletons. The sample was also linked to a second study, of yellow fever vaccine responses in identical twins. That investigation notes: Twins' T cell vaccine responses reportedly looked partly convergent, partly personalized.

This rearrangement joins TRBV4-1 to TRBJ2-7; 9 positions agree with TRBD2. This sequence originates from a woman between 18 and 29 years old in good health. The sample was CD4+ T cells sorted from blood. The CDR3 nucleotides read TGCGCCAGCAGCCGGGGAGGGCGGGAGGGCCATTCCTACGAGCAGTACTTC. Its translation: CASSRGGREGHSYEQYF.